These 32 T cell receptor beta chains originate from one sample sequenced in a study of T-cell reconstitution after alpha-beta-depleted transplantation in children. As it was prepared, the TCRbeta library received unique molecular identifiers. TCRdb independently ran MiXCR on the PCR reads; one entry per CDR3 protein. The table has more than 15,000 distinct CDR3 sequences, roughly an eighth seen once. The material was PBMCs, mostly from graft donor cells, obtained 180 days after TCRalphabeta/CD19-depleted stem cell transplant. The receptors originated from a boy in the first two years of life who had a stem cell transplant for Wiskott-Aldrich syndrome, so the T cells may come from the graft donor.

This clonotype was observed a handful of times. The V call is TRBV5-8, the J call TRBJ2-7; no firm D call. V was pared by 2 bases and J by 7 bases, with 10 bases between. Germline values: CDR1 SGHTS, CDR2 YDEGEE. This CDR3 is 12 amino acids long. Here the CDR3 DNA reads TGTGCCAGCAGCTTAATGTTCTGGGAGCAGTACTTC. Translation: CASSLMFWEQYF.

This clonotype was observed at least ten times. The genes are TRBV29-1 and TRBJ2-7; no reliable D call. V was trimmed by 4 bases and J by 0 bases, leaving 7 bases between them. The CDR3 is 12 amino acids. The germline V gene encodes CDR1 SQVTM and CDR2 ANQGSEA. CDR3 bases: TGCAGCGTTGGTGAGAGCTCCTACGAGCAGTACTTC. Its translation is CSVGESSYEQYF.

The chain links TRBV5-1 to TRBJ1-2; possible D gene TRBD1, 5 bases. Germline V lookup: CDR1 SGHRS, CDR2 YFSETQ. V gave up 0 bases and J gave up 1 base, with 13 bases separating them. The CDR3 consists of 16 residues. This CDR3 reads CASSLGSGIGNYGYTF. The CDR3, as DNA: TGCGCCAGCAGCTTGGGTTCAGGGATCGGTAACTATGGCTACACCTTC.

Ten or more counts support this clonotype. The chain has TRBV28 and TRBJ2-1; 8 bases match TRBD2. The CDR3 totals 19 residues. Trimming took 4 bases from V and 0 from J; bases not matched to a gene: 14. Germline CDR1 reads MDHEN; CDR2 reads SYDVKM. As DNA, the CDR3 is TGTGCCAGCAGTTCGGGAGGGACTACCCTACCGAGCTCCTACAATGAGCAGTTCTTC. Translated: CASSSGGTTLPSSYNEQFF.

This clonotype was recorded at least ten times. J is TRBJ2-5 and V is TRBV12-3 or TRBV12-4; 7 bases agree with TRBD1. The CDR3 covers 16 residues. Trimming removed 5 bases from V and 4 bases from J; junction bases left unmatched: 13. The CDR3 coding sequence is TGTGCCAGCAGTGTTTTAGGGGGCGTTCGAAGAGAGACCCAGTACTTC. Encoded protein: CASSVLGGVRRETQYF.

This clonotype has only one observation. The junction departs from the called germline gene at one end, perhaps through a read error. The rearrangement joins TRBV5-6 to TRBJ1-2, with 12 nucleotides matching TRBD1. CDR1 and CDR2 (germline): SGHDT, YYEEEE. The length of the CDR3 is 18 residues. The chain's CDR3 is CASSGTGTGGGLYYGFTF. DNA for the CDR3: TGTGCCAGCAGCGGAACCGGGACAGGGGGCGGGTTGTACTATGGCTTCACCTTC.

The genes are TRBV28 and TRBJ2-1, with 10 bases identical to TRBD1. This CDR3 spans 17 amino acids. V was pared by 8 bases and J by 4 bases, with 14 bases of the junction left unmatched. From germline, CDR1 is MDHEN and CDR2 SYDVKM. The CDR3 bases are TGTGCCAGCGGACTCCCGGGACAGGGGTTAAAATACAATGAGCAGTTCTTC. Protein sequence: CASGLPGQGLKYNEQFF.

In its sample, this clonotype was seen many times. The gene calls are TRBV7-9 and TRBJ1-5; weak D call: TRBD1 (5 bases). The CDR3 length is 15 residues. The V gene lost 4 bases and the J gene lost 6 bases, with 16 bases spanning the gap. Per the germline V gene, CDR1 is SEHNR and CDR2 is FQNEAQ (reference sequence). The CDR3 DNA is TGTGCCAGCAGCTCGGACGGGGGTTACGGTCAGCCCCAGCATTTT. The encoded protein is CASSSDGGYGQPQHF.

In its sample, this clonotype was seen many times. The chain is built from TRBV7-9 and TRBJ1-1, with no clear D. This CDR3 has 14 residues. Germline-derived CDR1 and CDR2 are SEHNR and FQNEAQ (reference sequence). The germline V and J ends were trimmed by 5 bases and 1 base, with 11 bases remaining between them. The CDR3 DNA reads TGTGCCAGCAGCCCCTTTCGATCGAACACTGAAGCTTTCTTT. It encodes CASSPFRSNTEAFF.

There are many counts of this clonotype. The rearrangement joins TRBV5-4 to TRBJ1-4, with D perhaps TRBD1 (6 bases). Germline CDR1 reads SGHNT; CDR2 reads YYREEE (reference sequence). Trimming took 4 bases from V and 6 from J, leaving 16 bases between them. The CDR3 loop spans 15 amino acids. CDR3 loop: CASSPEIGGDEKLFF. The CDR3 DNA follows: TGTGCCAGCAGCCCAGAAATAGGGGGTGATGAAAAACTGTTTTTT.

This clonotype was counted many times. DNA for the CDR3: TGTGCCAGCAGCCCCCCCCTTAGCTCCTACGAGCAGTACTTC. Protein product: CASSPPLSSYEQYF. This chain links TRBV7-9 with TRBJ2-7, with unresolved D. Germline CDR1 is SEHNR and CDR2 is FQNEAQ (reference sequence). V was cut by 5 bases and J by 0 bases, with 11 bases left in between. The CDR3 sequence is 14 residues long. Variable domain in full (rest from reference TRBV7-9 and TRBJ2-7): DTGVSQNPRHKITKRGQNVTFRCDPISEHNRLYWYRQTLGQGPEFLTYFQNEAQLEKSRLLSDRFSAERPKGSFSTLEIQRTEQGDSAMYLCASSPPLSSYEQYFGPGTRLTVT.

Ten or more counts support this clonotype. V and J are TRBV29-1 and TRBJ1-1, with D possibly matching TRBD1 (5 bases). The germline V gene encodes CDR1 SQVTM and CDR2 ANQGSEA. V was cut by 5 bases and J by 1 base, with 11 bases left in between. The CDR3 is 13 amino acids. Written as DNA, the CDR3 is TGCAGCGTTCGGTTCAGGGAGAACACTGAAGCTTTCTTT. The encoded protein is CSVRFRENTEAFF. Full variable domain (missing parts from reference TRBV29-1 and TRBJ1-1): SAVISQKPSRDICQRGTSLTIQCQVDSQVTMMFWYRQQPGQSLTLIATANQGSEATYESGFVIDKFPISRPNLTFSTLTVSNMSPEDSSIYLCSVRFRENTEAFFGQGTRLTVV.

This clonotype was detected only a few times. This chain links TRBV20-1 with TRBJ2-1, with 10 bases aligning to TRBD1. Per the germline V gene, CDR1 is DFQATT and CDR2 is SNEGSKA (reference sequence). After removal of 0 bases from V and 2 bases from J, the junction contained 1 base not matched to a gene. CDR3 size: 15 residues. The CDR3 sequence: CSAREGQGTYNEQFF. The CDR3, as DNA: TGCAGTGCTAGAGAGGGACAGGGGACCTACAATGAGCAGTTCTTC.

This rearrangement joins TRBV5-1 to TRBJ1-5; 7 positions agree with TRBD1. Germline-derived CDR1 and CDR2 are SGHRS and YFSETQ. This CDR3 spans 15 amino acids. V trimming: 2 bases; J trimming: 5 bases; junction bases outside the gene matches: 7. The CDR3 nucleotides read TGCGCCAGCAGCTTTGGAGGGGGCAGTGATCAGCCCCAGCATTTT. It codes for CASSFGGGSDQPQHF.

This sequence joins TRBV5-4 and TRBJ2-7; TRBD2 aligns across 7 bases. CDR1 is SGHNT and CDR2 is YYREEE in the germline V gene (reference sequence). The V segment lost 0 bases and the J segment 0 bases; nucleotides outside the gene matches: 6. The CDR3 loop spans 16 amino acids. CDR3 sequence (DNA): TGTGCCAGCAGCTTGGAACTAGCGACTAGCTCCTACGAGCAGTACTTC. It encodes CASSLELATSSYEQYF.

This clonotype appeared many times. The chain has TRBV10-1 and TRBJ2-3; 12 bases are a match to TRBD2. Trimming removed 4 bases from V and 7 bases from J; junction bases left unmatched: 3. The germline V gene encodes CDR1 WNHNN and CDR2 SYGVQD (reference sequence). The CDR3 runs 14 residues. As DNA, the CDR3 is TGCGCCAGCAGTGCGGGACTAGCGGGCCATACGCAGTATTTT. This encodes CASSAGLAGHTQYF.

This clonotype has ten or more counts. The chain employs TRBV6-2 or TRBV6-3 and TRBJ2-7, with no clear D. This CDR3 has 12 residues. Trimming cost V 8 bases and J 2 bases, with 10 bases left between them. CDR1 and CDR2 from the germline V gene are MNHEY and SVGEGT. Here the CDR3 reads CASRVRAYEQYF. The CDR3, as DNA: TGTGCCAGCCGTGTCCGAGCCTACGAGCAGTACTTC.

This clonotype was seen more than once but under ten times. CDR3 sequence: CSAPRQTQETQYF. The CDR3 bases are TGCAGTGCTCCCCGACAGACCCAAGAGACCCAGTACTTC. The chain is built from TRBV20-1 and TRBJ2-5; a weak D match, TRBD1 (5 bases). The CDR3 has 13 residues. Trimming shortened V by 5 bases and J by 1 base, and 11 bases separated the two germline ends. CDR1 is DFQATT and CDR2 is SNEGSKA in the germline V gene (reference sequence).

At least ten counts were recorded for this clonotype. The chain employs TRBV20-1 and TRBJ2-1; D not resolved. V shed 2 bases and J shed 6 bases, with 14 bases lying between them. This CDR3 is 14 amino acids long. Looked up from germline, CDR1 is DFQATT and CDR2 is SNEGSKA (reference sequence). CDR3 coding DNA: TGCAGTGCTAGACCGGCTCTCTTTAGCAATGAGCAGTTCTTC. Residues: CSARPALFSNEQFF.

This clonotype occurred many times. The chain couples TRBV29-1 to TRBJ2-5; perhaps TRBD1 as D (6 bases). Trimming cost V 7 bases and J 5 bases, with 20 bases left between them. Germline V gene sequence: CDR1 SQVTM, CDR2 ANQGSEA. CDR3 length: 14 amino acids. Here the CDR3 DNA reads TGCAGCGCCACCGGGGACATAAACTCGGAGACCCAGTACTTC. This encodes CSATGDINSETQYF.

The chain employs TRBV20-1 and TRBJ2-7, with D unclear. Germline V CDR1 and CDR2: DFQATT, SNEGSKA (reference sequence). The ends were cut back, 3 bases at V and 0 bases at J, with 9 bases in the middle. CDR3 length equals 13 residues. The CDR3 here is CSASTGYSYEQYF. DNA for the CDR3: TGCAGTGCTAGTACGGGCTACTCCTACGAGCAGTACTTC.

The chain is built from TRBV27 and TRBJ2-7; D possibly corresponds to TRBD2 (6 bases). The CDR3 is made up of 16 amino acids. The V end was cut by 6 bases, the J end by 7 bases, with 25 bases between. Germline loops: CDR1 MNHEY, CDR2 SMNVEV (reference sequence). The CDR3: CASSRRGVGGSREQYF. For the CDR3, the DNA is TGTGCCAGCAGCCGGCGAGGGGTGGGAGGATCGCGGGAGCAGTACTTC.

The V gene is TRBV2, the J gene TRBJ2-7, with a weak D call TRBD2 (6 bases). Trimming left V 3 bases short and J 0 bases short, with 12 bases between. The CDR3 is 15 amino acids. CDR1 and CDR2 (germline): SNHLY, FYNNEI. This CDR3 is CASSESQGGSYEQYF. CDR3 nucleotide sequence: TGTGCCAGCAGTGAGTCGCAGGGAGGCTCCTACGAGCAGTACTTC.

This clonotype was counted at least ten times. The chain combines TRBV6-6 with TRBJ1-1, with a tentative D call TRBD1 (6 bases). Trimming removed 6 bases at V and 6 bases at J, with 8 bases between. CDR1 is MNHNY, CDR2 SVGAGI, per germline (reference sequence). The CDR3 sequence is 11 residues long. The CDR3 DNA reads as TGTGCCAGCAGAGAGGGGGCTGAAGCTTTCTTT. Protein product: CASREGAEAFF.

This clonotype was found many times. This chain links TRBV6-1 with TRBJ1-5; a weak D match, TRBD1 (6 bases). V gave up 7 bases and J gave up 2 bases, with 12 bases separating them. The CDR3 spans 14 residues. Germline loops: CDR1 MNHNS, CDR2 SASEGT. The CDR3 is CASTQGGGNQPQHF. In DNA form, the CDR3 reads TGTGCCAGCACCCAAGGGGGGGGCAATCAGCCCCAGCATTTT.

This clonotype came up many times. The genes are TRBV12-3 or TRBV12-4 and TRBJ1-5; tentative D call: TRBD1 (5 bases). The CDR3 runs to 16 residues. The V end was cut by 5 bases, the J end by 1 base, with 15 bases between. The CDR3: CASSPTDGASNQPQHF. The CDR3 coding sequence is TGTGCCAGCAGTCCGACTGACGGGGCCAGCAATCAGCCCCAGCATTTT.

This rearrangement joins TRBV5-1 to TRBJ2-2; the match to TRBD1 covers 8 bases. CDR1 is SGHRS, CDR2 YFSETQ, per germline. This CDR3 comprises 17 residues. The V gene end was trimmed by 4 bases and the J gene end by 0 bases; junction bases not matched to a gene: 8. CDR3 bases: TGCGCCAGCAGCCTTGTCGGACAGGGAGCGAACACCGGGGAGCTGTTTTTT. Its protein product is CASSLVGQGANTGELFF.

This clonotype has just a few counts. V usage is TRBV20-1 and J usage is TRBJ1-2, with 8 positions matching TRBD1. The CDR3 spans 13 residues. The V and J ends lost 0 bases and 4 bases, in that order; junction bases with no gene match: 1. CDR1 is DFQATT, CDR2 SNEGSKA, per germline (reference sequence). The CDR3 is CSARDDRGYGYTF. The CDR3 coding sequence is TGCAGTGCTAGAGATGACAGGGGCTATGGCTACACCTTC.

This clonotype was seen repeatedly, ten times or more. J is TRBJ2-3 and V is TRBV12-3 or TRBV12-4; D remains unclear. V was pared by 6 bases and J by 2 bases, with 15 bases between. The CDR3 is 15 residues long. CDR3 nucleotides: TGTGCCAGCAGAAGAAGCCGGTCCTCCACAGATACGCAGTATTTT. Translation gives CASRRSRSSTDTQYF.

This clonotype has ten or more counts. V and J are TRBV15 and TRBJ2-7; 11 nucleotides line up with TRBD1. CDR3 size: 15 residues. V lost 0 bases and J lost 6; bases outside the gene matches: 4. The V gene's germline CDR1 is LNHNV and CDR2 YYDKDF (reference sequence). The CDR3 DNA follows: TGTGCCACCAGCAGAGATGGACAGGGGGCGGGCGAGCAGTACTTC. This gives the protein CATSRDGQGAGEQYF.

There are a few counts of this clonotype. This chain connects TRBV20-1 to TRBJ1-6; D is possibly TRBD1 (5 bases). The CDR3 extends over 16 amino acids. Trimming took off 0 bases at V and 9 bases at J, with 18 bases between the two ends. Germline loops: CDR1 DFQATT, CDR2 SNEGSKA (reference sequence). CDR3 loop: CSARDPRQGESSPLHF. DNA for the CDR3: TGCAGTGCTAGAGATCCCCGGCAGGGAGAGAGTTCACCCCTCCACTTT.

The chain is built from TRBV7-9 and TRBJ2-3; tentatively, D is TRBD2 (6 bases). Germline values: CDR1 SEHNR, CDR2 FQNEAQ (reference sequence). There are 15 residues in the CDR3. V lost 2 bases and J 0 bases, leaving 9 bases between the germline ends. For the CDR3, the DNA is TGTGCCAGCAGCTTACGGGGGACTAGCACAGATACGCAGTATTTT. Amino acids: CASSLRGTSTDTQYF.